Shown below are 5 T cell receptor beta chains from a single sample sequenced in a study of CD8+ T cells in alopecia areata. cDNA serving as the sequencing template came from extracted, reverse transcribed RNA. The protocol was immunoSEQ multiplex PCR, while the TCRdb copy is restricted to in-frame clones and leaves out a portion. The data show 34,000 or so clones, around 59% seen once. What was sequenced was NKG2D-high CD8+ T cells sorted from blood. Source of these receptors: a human donor with alopecia areata.

This clone came up a few times. This chain joins TRBV9 and TRBJ2-2; weak D call: TRBD2 (7 bases). CDR3 length equals 16 residues. CDR1 is SGDLS and CDR2 is YYNGEE in the germline V gene. Between the trimmed V and J ends, which lost 0 bases and 1 base, there was a span of 10 bases. In nucleotides, the CDR3 is TGTGCCAGCAGCGTAGTCGGGGGGCGGAACACCGGGGAGCTGTTTTTT. Translation gives CASSVVGGRNTGELFF.

This clone has only one observation. This chain links TRBV2 with TRBJ2-3; no clear D. This CDR3 comprises 15 residues. Germline assignment: CDR1 SNHLY and CDR2 FYNNEI. V lost 6 bases and J 4 bases, leaving 17 bases between the germline ends. This CDR3 reads CASRTPWRDPDTQYF. CDR3 in DNA: TGTGCCAGCAGGACCCCCTGGCGCGATCCAGATACGCAGTATTTT. Supplemented by reference TRBV2 and TRBJ2-3, the full variable domain reads EPEVTQTPSHQVTQMGQEVILRCVPISNHLYFYWYRQILGQKVEFLVSFYNNEISEKSEIFDDQFSVERPDGSNFTLKIRSTKLEDSAMYFCASRTPWRDPDTQYFGPGTRLTVL.

This clone was seen more than once but under ten times. The rearrangement joins TRBV29-1 to TRBJ2-6; D unclear. CDR3 size: 16 residues. V lost 2 bases and J lost 0, with 11 bases in between. CDR1 is SQVTM and CDR2 is ANQGSEA in the germline V gene. The DNA for the CDR3 is TGCAGCGTTGAAAGCCCCATGGTCTCTGGGGCCAACGTCCTGACTTTC. It is translated as CSVESPMVSGANVLTF.

The rearrangement uses TRBV19 and TRBJ2-7, with 7 positions matching TRBD2. The CDR3 is 15 amino acids. CDR1 is LNHDA, CDR2 SQIVND, per germline (reference sequence). The junction had 11 bases not matched to a gene; V was cut back by 5 bases and J by 4 bases. The CDR3 coding sequence is TGTGCCAGTAGTCTAGCGGCCGGACCCGCTTACGAGCAGTACTTC. Residues: CASSLAAGPAYEQYF.

In nucleotides, the CDR3 is TGTGCCAGCAGCGCTAGCGGGGGATACAATGAGCAGTTCTTC. This gives the protein CASSASGGYNEQFF. The rearrangement joins TRBV7-3 to TRBJ2-1; TRBD2 aligns across 10 bases. J was trimmed by 4 bases and V by 5 bases; bases with no gene match: 2. Per germline, CDR1 SGHTA and CDR2 FQGTGA. The CDR3 is made up of 14 amino acids.